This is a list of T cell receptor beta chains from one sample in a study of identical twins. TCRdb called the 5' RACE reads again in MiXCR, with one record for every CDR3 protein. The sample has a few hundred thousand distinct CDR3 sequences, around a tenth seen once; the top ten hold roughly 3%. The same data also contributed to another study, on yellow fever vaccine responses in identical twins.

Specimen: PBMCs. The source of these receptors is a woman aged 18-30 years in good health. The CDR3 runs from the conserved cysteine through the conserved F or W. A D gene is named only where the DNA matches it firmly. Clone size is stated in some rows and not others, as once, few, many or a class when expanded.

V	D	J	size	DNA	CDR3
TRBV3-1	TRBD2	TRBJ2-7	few	TGTGCCAGCAGCCTCCTCGGAGCGGGAAGCTCCTACGAGCAGTACTTC	CASSLLGAGSSYEQYF
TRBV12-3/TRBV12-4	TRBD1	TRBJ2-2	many	TGTGCCAGCAGTTACGACAGGGATTACACCGGGGAGCTGTTTTTT	CASSYDRDYTGELFF
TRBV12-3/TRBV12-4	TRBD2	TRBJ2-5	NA	TGTGCCAGCAGGACCCGACTAGCGGGAGAGGAGACCCAGTACTTC	CASRTRLAGEETQYF
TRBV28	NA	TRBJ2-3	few	TGTGCCAGCAGTTTATACCTCCGGGATACGCAGTATTTT	CASSLYLRDTQYF
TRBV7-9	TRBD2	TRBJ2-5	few	TGTGCCAGCAGCTTTTTTCTAGCGGGCCAAGAGACCCAGTACTTC	CASSFFLAGQETQYF
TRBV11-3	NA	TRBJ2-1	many	TGTGCCAGCAGCTTCTACGGGAGTACCTACAATGAGCAGTTCTTC	CASSFYGSTYNEQFF
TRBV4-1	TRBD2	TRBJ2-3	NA	TGCGCCAGCAGCCGACTAGCGATCGCCGGAGCGGATACGCAGTATTTT	CASSRLAIAGADTQYF
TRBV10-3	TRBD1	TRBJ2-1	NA	TGTGCCATGGGGGACAGCTCCTACAATGAGCAGTTCTTC	CAMGDSSYNEQFF
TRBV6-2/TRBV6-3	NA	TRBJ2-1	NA	TGTGCCAGCAGTTACTCGAAGTTAAGGGTTAGGCACTCCTACAATGAGCAGTTCTTC	CASSYSKLRVRHSYNEQFF
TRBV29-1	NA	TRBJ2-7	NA	TGCAGCGTCTTGGCGGACAGCTCCTACGAGCAGTACTTC	CSVLADSSYEQYF
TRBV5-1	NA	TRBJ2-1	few	TGCGCCAGCAGCTCGGACTCATGGAATGAGCAGTTCTTC	CASSSDSWNEQFF
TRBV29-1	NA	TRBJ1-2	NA	TGCAGCGTTAACCGACAGGTCCATAACTATGGCTACACCTTC	CSVNRQVHNYGYTF
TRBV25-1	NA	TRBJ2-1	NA	TGTGCCAGCGAATCGGGAACAAGCTCCTACAATGAGCAGTTCTTC	CASESGTSSYNEQFF
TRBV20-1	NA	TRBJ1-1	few	TGCAGTGCTAGAGAATTGGCAGGGCGTACTGAAGCTTTCTTT	CSARELAGRTEAFF
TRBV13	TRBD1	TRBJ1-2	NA	TGTGCCAGCAGCATCCAAGAGACAGGGGGAAGGGTTGGCTACACCTTC	CASSIQETGGRVGYTF
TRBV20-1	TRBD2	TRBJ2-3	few	TGCAGTGCTAGAGATTGGACTAGCGGGAGGATCACAGATACGCAGTATTTT	CSARDWTSGRITDTQYF
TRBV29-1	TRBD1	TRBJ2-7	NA	TGCAGCGTTGAAGGAGGGACAGGGGGTTCCTACGAGCAGTACTTC	CSVEGGTGGSYEQYF
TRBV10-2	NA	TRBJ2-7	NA	TGCGCCAGCACCACCAGGGGTGGGGGCGAGCAGTACTTC	CASTTRGGGEQYF
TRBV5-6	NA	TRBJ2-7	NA	TGTGCCAGCAGCTTCGACACTGTCACCTACGAGCAGTACTTC	CASSFDTVTYEQYF
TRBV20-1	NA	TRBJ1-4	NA	TGCAGTGCTAGGGAGGACAGATCGAATGAAAAACTGTTTTTT	CSAREDRSNEKLFF